Below are 20 T cell receptor beta chains sequenced from a single sample in a study of blood T cell repertoires in COVID-19. TCRdb keeps only in-frame clones here, not all; method: immunoSEQ multiplex PCR. The repertoire consists of 380,000 or so clones, with more than 65% occurring once and the leading ten covering 1.1%. Sequencing input: peripheral blood. These TCRs come from a human donor with acute or convalescent COVID-19. The donor label of this sample is uncertain.

This rearrangement joins TRBV7-2 to TRBJ2-2; TRBD1 might be the D (5 bases). Germline values: CDR1 SGHTA, CDR2 FQGNSA. The V and J ends lost 2 bases and 8 bases respectively, with 18 bases between them. The length of the CDR3 is 16 residues. The DNA of the CDR3 is TGTGCCAGCAGCTTACAGGGCTCTATTTGGGGTGGGGAGCTGTTTTTT. It yields the protein CASSLQGSIWGGELFF.

The chain carries TRBV18 and TRBJ1-2; TRBD1 might be the D (5 bases). The V gene lost 6 bases and the J gene lost 4 bases, with 12 bases spanning the gap. The CDR3 is 13 residues long. Germline V gene lookup returns CDR1 KGHSH and CDR2 LQKENI. CDR3 sequence reads: CASSAGGTYGYTF. CDR3 bases: TGTGCCAGCTCCGCTGGAGGGACCTATGGCTACACCTTC.

The chain combines TRBV28 with TRBJ1-2; D may be TRBD1 (6 bases). This CDR3 spans 16 amino acids. The V end lost 6 bases, the J end lost 1 base, and 18 bases lay between the germline ends. CDR1 is MDHEN and CDR2 is SYDVKM in the germline V gene. Here the CDR3 DNA reads TGTGCCAGCAGCCCAGGTGGGGCAGGGGTTAACTATGGCTACACCTTC. Its protein is CASSPGGAGVNYGYTF.

J is TRBJ2-5 and V is TRBV10-3, with D maybe TRBD2 (7 bases). V lost 6 bases to trimming and J lost 6 bases, with 20 bases between them. This CDR3 is built from 15 residues. Germline-derived CDR1 and CDR2 are ENHRY and SYGVKD. The CDR3 bases are TGTGCCATCAGGTCTGAGGGGGGGGCCGTAAAGACCCAGTACTTC. Translating gives CAIRSEGGAVKTQYF.

The rearrangement links TRBV2 to TRBJ1-1, with 9 positions matching TRBD1. This CDR3 is 15 amino acids long. CDR1 is SNHLY and CDR2 is FYNNEI in the germline V gene. The V and J ends lost 4 bases and 6 bases, in that order; junction bases with no gene match: 9. CDR3 in DNA: TGTGCCAGCAGTGCATACCCCGGGACAGGGTCTGAAGCTTTCTTT. Amino acids: CASSAYPGTGSEAFF.

The V and J genes are TRBV29-1 and TRBJ1-1; 7 bases agree with TRBD1. Germline loops: CDR1 SQVTM, CDR2 ANQGSEA. This CDR3 contains 13 residues. Trimming took 3 bases from V and 1 from J; bases not matched to a gene: 2. The CDR3 DNA follows: TGCAGCGTTGACAGGGGGACGAACACTGAAGCTTTCTTT. It encodes CSVDRGTNTEAFF.

This clone appeared a single time. The rearrangement links TRBV18 to TRBJ2-7; D remains ambiguous. Germline V lookup: CDR1 KGHSH, CDR2 LQKENI. V lost 4 bases, J lost 2 bases, and 6 bases lay in between. The CDR3 is 12 residues long. This CDR3 reads CASSLYTYEQYF. CDR3 in DNA: TGTGCCAGCTCACTGTACACCTACGAGCAGTACTTC.

As DNA, the CDR3 is TGTGCCAGCAGTGAACGAGCCGGGACAGGGGTGGGGCACGGCACAGATACGCAGTATTTT. This gives the protein CASSERAGTGVGHGTDTQYF. The chain recombines TRBV6-1 with TRBJ2-3; 10 positions match TRBD1. The CDR3 loop spans 20 amino acids. Losses at the gene ends were 2 bases for V and 1 base for J; bases not matched to a gene: 15. The germline gives CDR1 MNHNS, CDR2 SASEGT.

This clone came up a few times. The chain is built from TRBV30 and TRBJ1-2; D unresolved. V was shortened by 2 bases and J by 5 bases, with 18 bases between the two germline ends. Germline loops: CDR1 GTSNPN, CDR2 SVGIG (reference sequence). The CDR3 contains 15 residues. CDR3 region: CAWSPRTYHSYGYTF. In DNA form, the CDR3 reads TGTGCCTGGAGTCCCCGCACTTACCATTCATATGGCTACACCTTC.

This chain joins TRBV5-1 and TRBJ1-1; weak D call: TRBD1 (5 bases). Germline CDR1 is SGHRS and CDR2 is YFSETQ. V was clipped by 4 bases and J by 3 bases, with 13 bases between them. The CDR3 contains 14 residues. DNA of the CDR3: TGCGCCAGCAGCCGGGTGGGGGGACACACTGAAGCTTTCTTT. Translated: CASSRVGGHTEAFF.

The V call is TRBV2, the J call TRBJ1-1; maybe TRBD1 (5 bases). The CDR3 loop spans 14 amino acids. The V and J ends lost 4 bases and 6 bases respectively, with 15 bases between them. Germline CDR1 SNHLY, CDR2 FYNNEI. The CDR3 region has the DNA TGTGCCAGCAGTGGGGGGACTAGGGCCTCTGAAGCTTTCTTT. Protein sequence: CASSGGTRASEAFF.

The chain is built from TRBV7-2 and TRBJ2-7; the match to TRBD2 covers 13 bases. The CDR3 extends over 16 amino acids. The J segment lost 4 bases and the V segment lost 5 bases, leaving 8 bases of the junction unmatched. The germline gives CDR1 SGHTA, CDR2 FQGNSA. Here the CDR3 DNA reads TGTGCCAGCAGCACCCGGGGGACTAGCGGGGCTTACGAGCAGTACTTC. The encoded protein is CASSTRGTSGAYEQYF.

The chain employs TRBV11-2 and TRBJ1-3; D perhaps matches TRBD1 (5 bases). The CDR3 runs 14 residues. Trimming took off 6 bases at V and 0 bases at J, with 9 bases between the two ends. Germline CDR1 SGHAT, CDR2 FQNNGV. As DNA, the CDR3 is TGTGCCAGCAGGTTTGGGGCCTCTGGAAACACCATATATTTT. This gives the protein CASRFGASGNTIYF.

The gene calls are TRBV3-1 (or the pseudogene TRBV3-2) and TRBJ2-1, with 9 bases identical to TRBD1. The V and J ends lost 3 bases and 10 bases, in that order; junction bases with no gene match: 10. CDR1 and CDR2 (germline): LGHDT, YNNKEL (reference sequence). The CDR3 totals 15 residues. CDR3 region: CASSQRDRVSSEQFF. CDR3 bases: TGTGCCAGCAGCCAGCGGGACAGGGTCTCATCGGAGCAGTTCTTC.

The chain links TRBV28 to TRBJ1-2; the match to TRBD1 covers 11 bases. Germline V gives CDR1 MDHEN, CDR2 SYDVKM. V dropped 6 bases and J dropped 9; count of bases not matched to a gene: 6. This CDR3 is 13 amino acids long. CDR3 in DNA: TGTGCCAGCAGGGTGGGACAGGGGGTGCGCTACACCTTC. Amino acids: CASRVGQGVRYTF.

V usage is TRBV29-1 and J usage is TRBJ2-2; D might be TRBD2 (5 bases). Germline V gene sequence: CDR1 SQVTM, CDR2 ANQGSEA. The germline V and J ends were trimmed by 3 bases and 5 bases, with 13 bases remaining between them. CDR3 length: 14 amino acids. The CDR3 region has the DNA TGCAGCGTTGAGGCCGGGCTAGCAACCGGGGAGCTGTTTTTT. Translated: CSVEAGLATGELFF.

A note on this clone: Other DNA sequences in this sample translate to the same CDR3. The chain recombines TRBV7-9 with TRBJ1-1; possibly TRBD1 for D (6 bases). Germline CDR1 reads SEHNR; CDR2 reads FQNEAQ (reference sequence). V was shortened by 5 bases and J by 1 base, with 11 bases between the two germline ends. This CDR3 region has 14 residues. CDR3 in amino acids: CASSTRGANTEAFF. CDR3 nucleotide sequence: TGTGCCAGCAGCACCCGGGGGGCGAACACTGAAGCTTTCTTT.

This chain joins TRBV3-1 (or the pseudogene TRBV3-2) and TRBJ2-4; TRBD2 aligns across 9 bases. The V and J ends lost 1 base and 0 bases, in that order; junction bases with no gene match: 4. Germline V lookup: CDR1 LGHDT, CDR2 YNNKEL (reference sequence). The CDR3 totals 17 residues. CDR3 loop: CASSQGGRGLAKNIQYF. In nucleotides, the CDR3 is TGTGCCAGCAGCCAAGGCGGGAGGGGCCTAGCCAAAAACATTCAGTACTTC.

The chain joins TRBV28 to TRBJ1-6; possibly TRBD1 for D (6 bases). The CDR3 sequence is 14 residues long. Per germline, CDR1 MDHEN and CDR2 SYDVKM. V lost 7 bases to trimming and J lost 12 bases, with 19 bases between them. The CDR3 sequence is CASTLLGGGLPLHF. In DNA, the CDR3 is TGTGCCAGCACTCTCCTTGGGGGGGGCTTACCCCTCCACTTT.

The V call is TRBV6-2 or TRBV6-3, the J call TRBJ1-1; D not certain. The CDR3 covers 15 residues. Germline V CDR1 and CDR2: MNHEY, SVGEGT. V was trimmed by 4 bases and J by 4 bases, leaving 16 bases between them. CDR3: CASSSLFSRGTEAFF. The CDR3 DNA sequence: TGTGCCAGCAGTTCACTATTCTCACGGGGCACTGAAGCTTTCTTT.